The T cell receptor beta chain under discussion was sequenced for a study of shared clonotypes between healthy human individuals. Between the trimmed V and J ends, which lost 4 bases and 6 bases, there was a span of 7 bases. The germline V gene has CDR1 SGHAT and CDR2 FQNNGV. CDR3 length equals 12 residues. Terminally differentiated effector memory CD45RA+ cells were excluded by CCR7 positive selection of CD45RO-negative cells. Caucasian adults residing in Nashville, Tennessee made up all the donors. The test was conducted at deep level. Clones were read by immunoSEQ multiplex PCR, and TCRdb kept only the in-frame ones, dropping some. The sample holds some 800,000 clones, 80% to 95% seen once. Details on this clone: Its antigen is undetermined. Within the sample, other DNA sequences also encode this same CDR3.

Notes on the study in general: Non-shared clonotypes were found to have lower generation probabilities than the clonotypes that were shared by all four of the sorted-subset donors. Memory subsets had estimated richness that was generally smaller than that of naive subsets.

Sequencing was carried out using naive CD8+ T cells sorted from blood. This clonotype was sampled from a man aged 30-40 years in good health. V gene TRBV11-2 combines with J gene TRBJ2-1; D remains unclear. The chain's CDR3 is CASSSLGNEQFF. In DNA, the CDR3 is TGTGCCAGCAGCTCCCTAGGCAATGAGCAGTTCTTC. Full variable domain (remainder filled in from reference TRBV11-2 and TRBJ2-1): EAGVAQSPRYKIIEKRQSVAFWCNPISGHATLYWYQQILGQGPKLLIQFQNNGVVDDSQLPKDRFSAERLKGVDSTLKIQPAKLEDSAVYLCASSSLGNEQFFGPGTRLTVL.